The present T cell receptor (beta chain) was sequenced within a study of blood T cell repertoires in COVID-19. Profiling relied on immunoSEQ multiplex PCR, and the TCRdb table lists in-frame clones only, not all of them. The sample lists approximately 300,000 clones, 75% to 90% occurring once. Germline values: CDR1 LGHDT, CDR2 YNNKEL (reference sequence). Trimming took off 0 bases at V and 4 bases at J, with 4 bases between the two ends. The CDR3 has 14 amino acids. The sequence derives from a man in his fifties or sixties who had recovered from COVID-19. Sample: PBMCs or T cells enriched from blood (not recorded which). The rearrangement uses TRBV3-1 (or the pseudogene TRBV3-2) and TRBJ2-6; D gene unclear. CDR3 DNA sequence: TGTGCCAGCAGCCAAGACGGGGGGGCCAACGTCCTGACTTTC. It codes for CASSQDGGANVLTF.